These 21 T cell receptor beta chains originate from one sample sequenced in a study of T cells in Graves' hyperthyroidism and ophthalmopathy. There were TCR beta CDR3 regions amplified from RNA transcripts. When the TCR CDR3 underwent first-round RT-PCR, the HTBI primer set was used. In TCRdb, the multiplex PCR reads were re-called with MiXCR into one record per CDR3 protein. The sample carries about 520,000 distinct CDR3 sequences, around 22% recorded once. Sequencing was performed on blood. The receptors were gathered from a woman in her thirties with Graves' ophthalmopathy.

The chain carries TRBV10-3 and TRBJ2-7, with TRBD1 identical over 8 bases. The CDR3 runs to 14 residues. Germline V lookup: CDR1 ENHRY, CDR2 SYGVKD. Trimming removed 2 bases from V and 3 bases from J; junction bases left unmatched: 3. The CDR3, as DNA: TGTGCCATCAGTGAGGGGACAGGCCACTACGAGCAGTACTTC. Its translation is CAISEGTGHYEQYF.

This clonotype was recorded many times. The gene calls are TRBV27 and TRBJ1-2; 10 bases agree with TRBD1. With 2 bases clipped from V and 3 bases from J, the junction kept 6 bases outside the gene matches. CDR3 length equals 16 residues. Germline lookup yields CDR1 MNHEY and CDR2 SMNVEV (reference sequence). In DNA, the CDR3 is TGTGCCAGCAGTTTAGGCCACGGGACAGGGGACTATGGCTACACCTTC. Translating gives CASSLGHGTGDYGYTF.

This clonotype has only a few counts. This chain uses TRBV30 with TRBJ2-5; D gene unclear. The V and J ends lost 5 bases and 3 bases respectively, with 4 bases between them. CDR3 length: 10 residues. Per germline, CDR1 GTSNPN and CDR2 SVGIG (reference sequence). CDR3 sequence: CAWGEETQYF. CDR3 nucleotide sequence: TGTGCCTGGGGGGAAGAGACCCAGTACTTC.

This clonotype was seen many times. This chain uses TRBV15 with TRBJ1-1; D is ambiguous. Trimming removed 1 base from V and 2 bases from J, with 8 bases in between. This CDR3 contains 14 residues. Germline V CDR1 and CDR2: LNHNV, YYDKDF (reference sequence). This chain's CDR3 is CATSRVVINTEAFF. The CDR3 DNA reads TGTGCCACCAGCAGAGTTGTCATTAACACTGAAGCTTTCTTT.

Many counts were recorded for this clonotype. The chain employs TRBV12-3 or TRBV12-4 and TRBJ1-2; the match to TRBD1 covers 9 bases. Unmatched junction bases numbered 10, after V lost 2 bases and J lost 6 bases. The CDR3 is 16 residues long. The CDR3 region has the DNA TGTGCCAGCAGTTTATGGGGGGACAGGGCTGGTGATGGCTACACCTTC. It codes for CASSLWGDRAGDGYTF.

Ten or more counts support this clonotype. The rearrangement uses TRBV6-1 and TRBJ2-3; D is ambiguous. CDR3 length equals 15 residues. Germline CDR1 MNHNS, CDR2 SASEGT. V was pared by 6 bases and J by 0 bases, with 13 bases between. The DNA of the CDR3 is TGTGCCAGCAGGGAATACTACGTAAGCACAGATACGCAGTATTTT. Its protein product is CASREYYVSTDTQYF.

The rearrangement uses TRBV25-1 and TRBJ2-5; 11 bases agree with TRBD1. CDR3 length equals 16 residues. Per the germline V gene, CDR1 is MGHDK and CDR2 is SYGVNS. Unmatched junction bases numbered 7, after V lost 5 bases and J lost 2 bases. The CDR3 is CASSHPGTGGQETQYF. The CDR3 DNA is TGTGCCAGCAGTCACCCCGGGACAGGGGGTCAAGAGACCCAGTACTTC.

Only a few counts were recorded for this clonotype. V and J are TRBV2 and TRBJ2-5, with D possibly matching TRBD2 (6 bases). The CDR3 extends over 13 amino acids. The V gene's germline CDR1 is SNHLY and CDR2 FYNNEI. V lost 8 bases and J 3 bases, leaving 13 bases between the germline ends. The CDR3 sequence: CASLRDFKETQYF. CDR3 DNA sequence: TGTGCCAGCCTCCGGGACTTTAAAGAGACCCAGTACTTC.

This clonotype was counted a few times. The chain joins TRBV4-1 to TRBJ1-2; D possibly corresponds to TRBD1 (5 bases). CDR3 length equals 14 residues. Trimming shortened V by 6 bases and J by 0 bases, and 11 bases separated the two germline ends. Germline CDR1 and CDR2: MGHRA and YSYEKL. CDR3: CASSDYRTNYGYTF. DNA for the CDR3: TGCGCCAGCAGTGATTACAGGACTAACTATGGCTACACCTTC.

The chain recombines TRBV24-1 with TRBJ2-5; no clear D gene. Germline V gene sequence: CDR1 KGHDR, CDR2 SFDVKD. Trimming removed 5 bases at V and 5 bases at J, with 11 bases between. The CDR3 length is 13 residues. CDR3 protein: CATSAGHLETQYF. The CDR3 nucleotides read TGTGCCACCAGTGCCGGTCATTTGGAGACCCAGTACTTC.

The chain links TRBV28 to TRBJ1-5; no definite D call. The CDR3 is made up of 15 amino acids. V shed 5 bases and J shed 0 bases, with 11 bases lying between them. Per germline, CDR1 MDHEN and CDR2 SYDVKM. CDR3 residues: CASSLPTDSNQPQHF. DNA for the CDR3: TGTGCCAGCAGTCTTCCGACGGATAGCAATCAGCCCCAGCATTTT.

This clonotype was seen repeatedly, ten times or more. The chain is built from TRBV6-1 and TRBJ1-1, with 7 positions matching TRBD1. J was trimmed by 3 bases and V by 1 base; bases with no gene match: 5. Germline values: CDR1 MNHNS, CDR2 SASEGT. The CDR3 totals 15 residues. The CDR3 loop is CASSEGWTGYTEAFF. The CDR3 DNA reads as TGTGCCAGCAGTGAAGGCTGGACAGGCTACACTGAAGCTTTCTTT.

This clonotype was detected ten times or more. This chain joins TRBV28 and TRBJ1-3; perhaps TRBD1 as D (6 bases). Per germline, CDR1 MDHEN and CDR2 SYDVKM. Trimming removed 3 bases from V and 3 bases from J, with 9 bases in between. This CDR3 has 14 residues. CDR3 sequence: CASSLGRGGNTIYF. The CDR3 DNA is TGTGCCAGCAGTTTGGGCAGGGGTGGAAACACCATATATTTT.

At least ten counts were recorded for this clonotype. This sequence joins TRBV6-1 and TRBJ1-1; the D gene is possibly TRBD1 (5 bases). The V gene lost 8 bases and the J gene lost 5 bases, with 18 bases spanning the gap. In germline, CDR1 is MNHNS, CDR2 SASEGT. This CDR3 is 14 amino acids long. The CDR3 reads CASGAGGKWTEAFF. The CDR3 region has the DNA TGTGCCAGCGGGGCGGGGGGAAAATGGACTGAAGCTTTCTTT.

This clonotype has ten or more counts. The chain uses TRBV12-3 or TRBV12-4 and TRBJ2-4; no reliable D call. The CDR3 covers 11 residues. Trimming shortened V by 4 bases and J by 8 bases, and 6 bases separated the two germline ends. CDR3 coding DNA: TGTGCCAGCAGTTACAGTGACATTCAGTACTTC. Residues: CASSYSDIQYF.

This clonotype was detected ten times or more. In DNA form, the CDR3 reads TGTGCCAGCAGCCATGGAATGGATAATCAGCCCCAGCATTTT. It is translated as CASSHGMDNQPQHF. This chain connects TRBV5-8 to TRBJ1-5; the D is unclear. Deletions cut 4 bases from V and 4 bases from J, with 12 bases between. CDR1 is SGHTS and CDR2 is YDEGEE in the germline V gene. The CDR3 length is 14 residues.

This clonotype was seen repeatedly, ten times or more. The chain uses TRBV5-1 and TRBJ1-2, with TRBD1 identical over 12 bases. The germline gives CDR1 SGHRS, CDR2 YFSETQ. There are 15 residues in the CDR3. Trimming took 4 bases from V and 5 from J; bases not matched to a gene: 6. The CDR3 protein is CASSPGQGAIYGYTF. CDR3 bases: TGCGCCAGCAGCCCGGGACAGGGGGCGATTTATGGCTACACCTTC.

This clonotype was seen at least ten times. One end of the junction does not line up with germline, which may come from a read error. The V gene is TRBV7-2, the J gene TRBJ1-3, with D possibly being TRBD1 (6 bases). This CDR3 has 14 residues. In germline, CDR1 is SGHTA, CDR2 FQGNSA. The CDR3 here is CASSLQGRGNAIYF. CDR3 in DNA: TGTGCCAGCAGCTTGCAGGGGAGAGGAAACGCCATATATTTT. The whole variable domain, filled in from reference TRBV7-2 and TRBJ1-3, reads GAGVSQSPSNKVTEKGKDVELRCDPISGHTALYWYRQSLGQGLEFLIYFQGNSAPDKSGLPSDRFSAERTGGSVSTLTIQRTQQEDSAVYLCASSLQGRGNAIYFGEGSWLTVV.

This clonotype was observed at least ten times. The J gene is TRBJ1-5, the V gene TRBV28, with unresolved D. The CDR3 contains 12 residues. Germline-derived CDR1 and CDR2 are MDHEN and SYDVKM. V was shortened by 6 bases and J by 6 bases, with 9 bases between the two germline ends. The DNA of the CDR3 is TGTGCCAGCAGGGTCGCCGCTCAGCCCCAGCATTTT. It specifies CASRVAAQPQHF.

In this sample, this clonotype turned up many times. V is TRBV4-1 and J is TRBJ1-5; no definite D call. V shed 1 base and J shed 2 bases, with 15 bases lying between them. Germline-derived CDR1 and CDR2 are MGHRA and YSYEKL. CDR3 length equals 17 residues. CDR3 sequence: CASSQGLKERGNQPQHF. CDR3 bases: TGCGCCAGCAGCCAAGGTTTAAAGGAGCGTGGCAATCAGCCCCAGCATTTT.

The chain joins TRBV14 to TRBJ1-1; TRBD1 aligns across 7 bases. With V trimmed by 0 bases and J by 4 bases, 11 bases remained unmatched. The germline V gene has CDR1 SGHDN and CDR2 FVKESK. CDR3 size: 17 residues. As DNA, the CDR3 is TGTGCCAGCAGCCAAGAAGAGGTCTACAGGGACAGCACTGAAGCTTTCTTT. It translates to CASSQEEVYRDSTEAFF.